This T cell receptor (beta chain) was sequenced during a study of blood T cell repertoires in COVID-19 (TCRdb year 2020). At the level of the whole study: Collaborator samples came from the United States, Italy and Spain and covered acute and convalescent phases of COVID-19. The material from the prospective study consisted of cDNA or gDNA derived from T cells, B-cell-depleted T cells, or PBMCs. The dataset comprised deeply sampled blood TCRbeta repertoires from subjects exposed to, actively infected with, or recovered from COVID-19. The repertoires were made available in a free public database intended to serve as a resource for research on the immune response to SARS-CoV-2. Samples were obtained from the ongoing ImmuneRACE study (first 160 participants) and from over a thousand subjects provided by 6 global collaborators. Nearly every sample came with metadata listing a de-identified subject ID, COVID-19 status, age in years and sex. Where HLA class I and class II types were available, the types were taken from metadata supplied by the sample provider, not from assay-based typing. What the work shows at the level of the full study, not this receptor alone: The quantity of clinical and demographic metadata differed by source and by participant and was supplied without curation.

Worth noting for this clone: Its antigen has not been determined. Nothing much larger sits one base from this clone, and base qualities are not available.

In Seattle, one collaborating source enrolled patients while the infection was active and tracked those patients longitudinally over the course of disease. Collaborating institutions collected whole blood in K2EDTA tubes following their own protocols. For TCRbeta analysis, collaborators shipped samples as frozen whole blood, isolated PBMCs, or DNA extracted from either of those sample types. CDR1 and CDR2 are drawn from the germline V gene: SNHLY, FYNNEI. Taken from cysteine to phenylalanine, the CDR3 has 11 residues. The CDR3 DNA has 33 bases and is translated from base 1. V lost 2 bases and J lost 12 bases; the stretch between them is 10 bases long. The immunoSEQ Assay, a bias-controlled multiplex PCR, was used to amplify TCRbeta CDR3 regions from genomic DNA. As for the original processing: The number of nucleated cells in each sample was estimated from the amplification of reference gene primers within the assay. To quantify the absolute abundance of each unique TCRbeta CDR3 rearrangement, sequence reads were collapsed and filtered. For each sample, productive Simpson clonality was calculated as the square root of Simpson's diversity index over productive rearrangements. The table comes from immuneACCESS by way of TCRdb, which keeps in-frame sequences with V and J called. Part of the clones is missing from these tables; in studies checked, under half for an unresolved V gene and the rest for unknown reasons. The D gene and trimming were derived from the DNA, and the V and J assignments and clone size from that table. For this sample there are some 230,000 clones; 75% to 90% appear just once. The top ten hold approximately 7.6% of the sample.

The TCR originated in a woman older than 75 with COVID-19, enrolled during active disease. This chain joins TRBV2 to TRBJ2-5; no D segment can be confidently identified. The material sequenced was peripheral blood. The CDR3 loop reads CASSEKEIEYF. The sequence in DNA is TGTGCCAGCAGTGAAAAGGAGATAGAGTACTTC.